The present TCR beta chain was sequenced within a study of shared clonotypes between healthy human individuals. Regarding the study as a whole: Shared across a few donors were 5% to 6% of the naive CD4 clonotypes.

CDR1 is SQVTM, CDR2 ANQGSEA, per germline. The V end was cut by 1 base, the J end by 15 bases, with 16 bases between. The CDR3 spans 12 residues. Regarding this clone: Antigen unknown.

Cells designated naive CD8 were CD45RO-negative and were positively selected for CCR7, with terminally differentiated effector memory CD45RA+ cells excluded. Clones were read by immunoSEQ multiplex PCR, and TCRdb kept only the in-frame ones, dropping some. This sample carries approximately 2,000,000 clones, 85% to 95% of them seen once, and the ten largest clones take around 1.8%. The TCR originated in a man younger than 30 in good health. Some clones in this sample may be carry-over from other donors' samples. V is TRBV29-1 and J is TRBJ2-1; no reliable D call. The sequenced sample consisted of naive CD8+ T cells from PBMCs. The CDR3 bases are TGCAGCGTTGAAGTCCGTTTTTCAGTTGCGTTCTTC. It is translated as CSVEVRFSVAFF.